The clone carrying this T cell receptor beta chain was counted a few times. Its antigen is undetermined. The data stem from a study of cytomegalovirus exposure and HLA in healthy donors. Study-level points and caveats: In a later analysis, DRB1 alleles had the most associated TCRs; HLA-C alleles the fewest.

Researchers ran the PCR with 60 Vbeta and 13 Jbeta primers. TCRdb's table, derived via immunoSEQ multiplex PCR, lists solely in-frame clones and lacks some. The sample yields 160,000 or so clones, roughly 80% seen once. J gave up 1 base and V 3 bases, and 1 base lay outside the gene matches. From germline, CDR1 is SGHRS and CDR2 YFSETQ. This CDR3 spans 14 amino acids. This chain links TRBV5-1 with TRBJ1-1; 9 bases align to TRBD1. The specimen was PBMCs. The receptor was derived from a man aged 50-59 years in good health and CMV-seropositive. The CDR3 protein is CASSWGQGNTEAFF. Here the CDR3 DNA reads TGCGCCAGCAGCTGGGGACAGGGGAACACTGAAGCTTTCTTT.